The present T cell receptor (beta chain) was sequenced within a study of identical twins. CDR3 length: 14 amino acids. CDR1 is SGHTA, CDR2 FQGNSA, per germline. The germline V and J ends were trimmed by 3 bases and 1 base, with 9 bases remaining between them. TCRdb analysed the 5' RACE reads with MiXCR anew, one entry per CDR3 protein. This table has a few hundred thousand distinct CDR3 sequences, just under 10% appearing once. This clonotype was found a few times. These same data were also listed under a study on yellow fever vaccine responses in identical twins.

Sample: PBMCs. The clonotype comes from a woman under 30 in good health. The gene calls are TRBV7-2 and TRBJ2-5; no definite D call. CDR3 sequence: CASSFMSSQETQYF. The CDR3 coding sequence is TGTGCCAGCAGCTTTATGAGTAGCCAAGAGACCCAGTACTTC.